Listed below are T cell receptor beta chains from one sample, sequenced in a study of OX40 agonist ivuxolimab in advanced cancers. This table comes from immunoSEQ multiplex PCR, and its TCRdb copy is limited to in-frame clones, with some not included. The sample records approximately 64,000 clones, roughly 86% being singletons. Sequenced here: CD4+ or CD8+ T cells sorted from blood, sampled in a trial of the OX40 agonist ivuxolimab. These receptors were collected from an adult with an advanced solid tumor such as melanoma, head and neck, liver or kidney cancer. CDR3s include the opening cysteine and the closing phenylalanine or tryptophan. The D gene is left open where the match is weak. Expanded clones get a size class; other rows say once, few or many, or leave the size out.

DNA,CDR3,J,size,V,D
TGTGCTAGTGGTTCGGCAGCTCAAGAGACCCAGTACTTC,CASGSAAQETQYF,TRBJ2-5,.,TRBV12-5,.
TGTGCCAGCAGCTTAATCGGAGGGGAGGAGACCCAGTACTTC,CASSLIGGEETQYF,TRBJ2-5,.,TRBV7-3,.
TGTGCCAGCAGTTTATCTTTCGGGGGTTCGGGTGAAAAACTGTTTTTT,CASSLSFGGSGEKLFF,TRBJ1-4,once,TRBV27,.
TGTGCCATCAGTGAAGGGGGAGCCGGGGAGCTGTTTTTT,CAISEGGAGELFF,TRBJ2-2,.,TRBV10-3,.
TGCGCCAGCAGTGAAGGTTCCGGGTACAGCAATCAGCCCCAGCATTTT,CASSEGSGYSNQPQHF,TRBJ1-5,once,TRBV10-2,.
TGTGCCAGCAGCAGGGGACTAGCGGGAGATCGGGAGCAGTTCTTC,CASSRGLAGDREQFF,TRBJ2-1,.,TRBV5-8,TRBD2
TGCGCCAGCAGCCAAGATCCAGGGCCCAACTATGGCTACACCTTC,CASSQDPGPNYGYTF,TRBJ1-2,.,TRBV4-1,.
TGTGCCAGCAGCGGGAACTATGGCTACACCTTC,CASSGNYGYTF,TRBJ1-2,.,TRBV13,.
TGTGCCAGTAGTATAATCAGGACGCCATGGAGAGGCTACACCTTC,CASSIIRTPWRGYTF,TRBJ1-2,.,TRBV19,.
TGTGCCAGCAGTGAATTCCAATCGGCTTTCTTT,CASSEFQSAFF,TRBJ1-1,.,TRBV2,.
TGTGCCAGCAGCTTGGAACCCGGGAACATTCAGTACTTC,CASSLEPGNIQYF,TRBJ2-4,.,TRBV7-3,.
TGTGCCAGCTACCACGCGGGGGGACTAGACTACGAGCAGTACTTC,CASYHAGGLDYEQYF,TRBJ2-7,.,TRBV6-1,TRBD2
TGCGCCAGCGGCGTGGGGTCGGGAGTTGCAGATACGCAGTATTTT,CASGVGSGVADTQYF,TRBJ2-3,.,TRBV5-1,.
TGTGCCAGCAGTTTTGCCGACAGGGGTGAAAAACTGTTTTTT,CASSFADRGEKLFF,TRBJ1-4,.,TRBV6-6,TRBD1
TGTGCCAGCAGCTTACTGGCGGGAGGGGACTACGAGCAGTACTTC,CASSLLAGGDYEQYF,TRBJ2-7,.,TRBV11-3,TRBD2
TGTGCCAGCAGCTTTGTCCTAGCGGGAGCATCAGATACGCAGTATTTT,CASSFVLAGASDTQYF,TRBJ2-3,.,TRBV11-2,TRBD2
TGCAGCGTTGCCCACAGCGGTGTCACAGATACGCAGTATTTT,CSVAHSGVTDTQYF,TRBJ2-3,.,TRBV29-1,.
TGTGCCAGCAGCTTAGAGGGAATGACAGGGCGCGTGCAGTACTTC,CASSLEGMTGRVQYF,TRBJ2-5,.,TRBV7-9,TRBD1
TGTGCCAGCTCAGGGACAGGGGGAATCGAGCAGTACTTC,CASSGTGGIEQYF,TRBJ2-7,.,TRBV2,TRBD1
TGTGCCAGCAGCTTGCGGTCACAGGAGATCTACGAGCAGTACTTC,CASSLRSQEIYEQYF,TRBJ2-7,.,TRBV5-5,.
TGTGCCAGCAGCCAACGGCGGAACAATGAGCGGTTCTTC,CASSQRRNNERFF,TRBJ2-1,once,TRBV11-3,.
TGTGCCAGCAGTTACCAGGGGGGGCCCTATGGCTACACCTTC,CASSYQGGPYGYTF,TRBJ1-2,.,TRBV6-5,TRBD1
TGTGCCAGCTCACCACCTTCAGGGCTTAACACCGGGGAGCTGTTTTTT,CASSPPSGLNTGELFF,TRBJ2-2,.,TRBV18,.
TGTGCGGCGGGACAGGGTCCGGGGCAGCCCCAGCATTTT,CAAGQGPGQPQHF,TRBJ1-5,few,TRBV28,TRBD1
TGTGCCAGCAGCCTCTCTAGCGAGAACACCGGGGAGCTGTTTTTT,CASSLSSENTGELFF,TRBJ2-2,.,TRBV7-2,.
TGTGCCTATGGGACTAGCGGTTCCGGTGAGCAGTTCTTC,CAYGTSGSGEQFF,TRBJ2-1,.,TRBV30,TRBD2
TGTGCCAGCAGCTTTCCGACAGCATCTACGCAGTATTTT,CASSFPTASTQYF,TRBJ2-3,.,TRBV7-9,.
TGTGCCAGCAGTGGACCGGGACAGGGCTCTGGAAACACCATATATTTT,CASSGPGQGSGNTIYF,TRBJ1-3,.,TRBV28,TRBD1